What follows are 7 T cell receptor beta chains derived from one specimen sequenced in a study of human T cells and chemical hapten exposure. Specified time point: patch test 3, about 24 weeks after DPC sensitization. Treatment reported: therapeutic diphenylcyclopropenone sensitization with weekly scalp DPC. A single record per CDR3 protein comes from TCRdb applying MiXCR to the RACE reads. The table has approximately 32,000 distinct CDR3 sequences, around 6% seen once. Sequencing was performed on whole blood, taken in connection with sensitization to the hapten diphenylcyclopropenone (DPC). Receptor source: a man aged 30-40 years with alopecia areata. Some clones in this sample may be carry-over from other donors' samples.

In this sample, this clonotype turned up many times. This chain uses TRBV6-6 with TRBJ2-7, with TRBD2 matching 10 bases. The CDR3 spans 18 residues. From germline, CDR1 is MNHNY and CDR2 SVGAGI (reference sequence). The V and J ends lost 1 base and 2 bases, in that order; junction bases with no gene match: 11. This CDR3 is CASSYLEPGLANPYEQYF. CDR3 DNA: TGTGCCAGCAGTTACTTGGAACCGGGACTAGCGAACCCCTACGAGCAGTACTTC.

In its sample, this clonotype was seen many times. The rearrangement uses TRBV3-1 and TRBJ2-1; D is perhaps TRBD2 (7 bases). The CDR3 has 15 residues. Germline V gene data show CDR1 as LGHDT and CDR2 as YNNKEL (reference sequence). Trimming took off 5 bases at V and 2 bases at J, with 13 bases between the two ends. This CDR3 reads CASSAGARAYNEQFF. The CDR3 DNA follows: TGTGCCAGCAGCGCGGGGGCCCGAGCCTACAATGAGCAGTTCTTC.

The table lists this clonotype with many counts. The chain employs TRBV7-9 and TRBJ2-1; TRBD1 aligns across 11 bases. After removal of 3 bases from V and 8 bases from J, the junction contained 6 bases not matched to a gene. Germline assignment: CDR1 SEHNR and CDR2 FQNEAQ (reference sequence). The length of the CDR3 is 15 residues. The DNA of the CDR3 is TGTGCCAGCAGCTTCGGACAGGGGGCGCGAGATGAGCAGTTCTTC. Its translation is CASSFGQGARDEQFF.

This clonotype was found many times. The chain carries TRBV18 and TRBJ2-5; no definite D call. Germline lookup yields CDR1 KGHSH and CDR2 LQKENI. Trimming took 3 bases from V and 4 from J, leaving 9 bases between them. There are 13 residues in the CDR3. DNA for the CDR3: TGTGCCAGCTCACCCGGACCTGGAGAGACCCAGTACTTC. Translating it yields CASSPGPGETQYF.

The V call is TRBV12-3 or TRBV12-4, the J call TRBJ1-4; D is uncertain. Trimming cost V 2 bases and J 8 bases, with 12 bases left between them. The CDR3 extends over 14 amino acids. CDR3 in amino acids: CASSLTSSGEKLFF. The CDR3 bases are TGTGCCAGCAGTTTAACCTCATCTGGGGAAAAACTGTTTTTT.

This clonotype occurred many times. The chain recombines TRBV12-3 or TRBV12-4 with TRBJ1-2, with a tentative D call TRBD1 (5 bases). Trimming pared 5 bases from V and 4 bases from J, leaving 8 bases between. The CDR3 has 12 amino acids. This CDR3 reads CASSRQTYGYTF. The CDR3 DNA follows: TGTGCCAGCAGTCGACAGACCTATGGCTACACCTTC.

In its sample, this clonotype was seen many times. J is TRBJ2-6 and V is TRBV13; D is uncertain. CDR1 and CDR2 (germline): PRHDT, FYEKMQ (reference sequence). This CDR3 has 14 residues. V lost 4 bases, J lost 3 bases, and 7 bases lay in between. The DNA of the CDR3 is TGTGCCAGCAGCTCGACTTTTGGGGCCAACGTCCTGACTTTC. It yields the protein CASSSTFGANVLTF.